Listed below are T cell receptor beta chains from one sample, sequenced in a study of sequential checkpoint blockade in melanoma. Repertoires were generated with immunoSEQ multiplex PCR, while TCRdb's copy carries only in-frame clones and drops some. The data contain roughly 16,000 clones, 80% of them singletons. Sample: CD8+ T cells sorted from blood (inferred from file names), taken from a patient given nivolumab and ipilimumab in sequence. The receptors were gathered from a human donor with melanoma. The CDR3 runs from the conserved cysteine through the conserved F or W. A D gene is named only where the DNA matches it firmly. Clone size is stated in some rows and not others, as once, few, many or a class when expanded.

abundance: NA; j_gene: TRBJ1-1; v_gene: TRBV4-1; d_gene: NA; CDR3nt: TGCGCCAGCAGCTTTCCGGGTGCAGATACTGAAGCTTTCTTT; CDR3aa: CASSFPGADTEAFF
abundance: NA; j_gene: TRBJ1-4; v_gene: TRBV18; d_gene: NA; CDR3nt: TGTGCCAGCTCCGCTTCTCCTACAACTAATGAAAAACTGTTTTTT; CDR3aa: CASSASPTTNEKLFF
abundance: NA; j_gene: TRBJ2-7; v_gene: TRBV20-1; d_gene: NA; CDR3nt: TGCAGTGCTCCCGGTGCGCGCGAGCAGTACTTC; CDR3aa: CSAPGAREQYF
abundance: few; j_gene: TRBJ1-4; v_gene: TRBV9; d_gene: TRBD1; CDR3nt: TGTGCCAGCAGCGTAGAGGGGGCTCGGGGAACTAATGAAAAACTGTTTTTT; CDR3aa: CASSVEGARGTNEKLFF
abundance: large; j_gene: TRBJ2-7; v_gene: TRBV7-9; d_gene: NA; CDR3nt: TGTGCCAGCAGCTTAGCGTGGGGGCGAAACGACGAGCAGTACTTC; CDR3aa: CASSLAWGRNDEQYF
abundance: few; j_gene: TRBJ1-3; v_gene: TRBV7-6; d_gene: NA; CDR3nt: TGTGCCAGCAGCTTAGAGGGAGACTCTGGAAACACCATATATTTT; CDR3aa: CASSLEGDSGNTIYF
abundance: NA; j_gene: TRBJ2-7; v_gene: TRBV27; d_gene: NA; CDR3nt: TGTGCCAGCGGATCCGGGAACGAGCAGTACTTC; CDR3aa: CASGSGNEQYF
abundance: NA; j_gene: TRBJ2-6; v_gene: TRBV19; d_gene: NA; CDR3nt: TGTGCCAGTAGACCGGGTTCTGGGGCCAACGTCCTGACTTTC; CDR3aa: CASRPGSGANVLTF
abundance: NA; j_gene: TRBJ2-7; v_gene: TRBV6-1; d_gene: NA; CDR3nt: TGTGCCAGCAAAGAATGGTGGGGGGCCTACGAGCAGTACTTC; CDR3aa: CASKEWWGAYEQYF
abundance: NA; j_gene: TRBJ1-1; v_gene: TRBV6-5; d_gene: TRBD1; CDR3nt: TGTGCCAGCAGTACATCAGGGGGCGTGAACACTGAAGCTTTCTTT; CDR3aa: CASSTSGGVNTEAFF
abundance: NA; j_gene: TRBJ1-6; v_gene: TRBV27; d_gene: TRBD1; CDR3nt: TGTGCCAGCAGTTTATCAGGCTGGGCCGGACAGGGCGATTCACCCCTCCACTTT; CDR3aa: CASSLSGWAGQGDSPLHF
abundance: NA; j_gene: TRBJ1-1; v_gene: TRBV6-1; d_gene: TRBD1; CDR3nt: TGTGCCAGCAGTGGGACAGGGGCTGCCACTGAAGCTTTCTTT; CDR3aa: CASSGTGAATEAFF
abundance: NA; j_gene: TRBJ2-7; v_gene: TRBV4-3; d_gene: NA; CDR3nt: TGCGCCAGCAGCCAAGATCTCGGAGGCAACGAGCAGTACTTC; CDR3aa: CASSQDLGGNEQYF
abundance: NA; j_gene: TRBJ2-7; v_gene: TRBV4-1; d_gene: TRBD1; CDR3nt: TGCGCCAGCAGCCAAGATCAGGGGGCGAACTACGAGCAGTACTTC; CDR3aa: CASSQDQGANYEQYF
abundance: few; j_gene: TRBJ1-5; v_gene: TRBV28; d_gene: NA; CDR3nt: TGTGCCAGCAGTTTTTTGCAGGGGATTCAGCCCCAGCATTTT; CDR3aa: CASSFLQGIQPQHF
abundance: NA; j_gene: TRBJ1-4; v_gene: TRBV6-1; d_gene: NA; CDR3nt: TGTGCCAGCAGGGCCGGGTCTGCAACTAATGAAAAACTGTTTTTT; CDR3aa: CASRAGSATNEKLFF
abundance: NA; j_gene: TRBJ1-1; v_gene: TRBV29-1; d_gene: TRBD1; CDR3nt: TGCAGCGTTGTAAAGGGGGCGGGGGCTTTCTTT; CDR3aa: CSVVKGAGAFF
abundance: NA; j_gene: TRBJ2-7; v_gene: TRBV7-9; d_gene: TRBD2; CDR3nt: TGTGCCAGCAGCTCTGGTACTAGCGGGGGCCTCTACGAGCAGTACTTC; CDR3aa: CASSSGTSGGLYEQYF
abundance: NA; j_gene: TRBJ2-7; v_gene: TRBV19; d_gene: NA; CDR3nt: TGTGCCAGTAGTTCTCCAAGTAGGGAGATCCCCGAGCAGTACTTC; CDR3aa: CASSSPSREIPEQYF
abundance: once; j_gene: TRBJ2-6; v_gene: TRBV6-4; d_gene: NA; CDR3nt: TGTGCCAGCAGTGACTCGGGGGGCTCTGGGGCCAACGTCCTGACTTTC; CDR3aa: CASSDSGGSGANVLTF
abundance: NA; j_gene: TRBJ2-7; v_gene: TRBV4-2; d_gene: NA; CDR3nt: TGTGCCAGCAGCCAGGTAGGGGTTCTCGAGCAGTACTTC; CDR3aa: CASSQVGVLEQYF
abundance: few; j_gene: TRBJ2-7; v_gene: TRBV4-1; d_gene: NA; CDR3nt: TGCGCCAGCAGTCTCGTAGCAACAAGCTCCTACGAGCAGTACTTC; CDR3aa: CASSLVATSSYEQYF
abundance: NA; j_gene: TRBJ1-5; v_gene: TRBV29-1; d_gene: TRBD1; CDR3nt: TGCAGCGCCCGGACAGGGTTCAATCAGCCCCAGCATTTT; CDR3aa: CSARTGFNQPQHF
abundance: NA; j_gene: TRBJ2-7; v_gene: TRBV28; d_gene: TRBD1; CDR3nt: TGTGCCAGCAGTTTGGCAGGGGGCGGCGAGCAGTACTTC; CDR3aa: CASSLAGGGEQYF
abundance: NA; j_gene: TRBJ1-2; v_gene: TRBV9; d_gene: NA; CDR3nt: TGTGCCAGCAGCCCAGCGGACCTTCCCCAACAGGGCTACACCTTC; CDR3aa: CASSPADLPQQGYTF
abundance: NA; j_gene: TRBJ2-7; v_gene: TRBV7-6; d_gene: TRBD1; CDR3nt: TGTGCCAGCAGCTGGCAGGGGGTTGGCGAGCAGTACTTC; CDR3aa: CASSWQGVGEQYF
abundance: NA; j_gene: TRBJ2-7; v_gene: TRBV27; d_gene: NA; CDR3nt: TGTGCCAGCAGTTTATCTTCGGGGGTCACCTACGAGCAGTACTTC; CDR3aa: CASSLSSGVTYEQYF
abundance: NA; j_gene: TRBJ1-6; v_gene: TRBV19; d_gene: NA; CDR3nt: TGTGCCAGTAGCCCGCGGGGGGGAGATTCACCCCTCCACTTT; CDR3aa: CASSPRGGDSPLHF
abundance: NA; j_gene: TRBJ1-2; v_gene: TRBV7-2; d_gene: NA; CDR3nt: TGTGCCAGCAGCTTAGTTCCAGGAAGCTATGGCTACACCTTC; CDR3aa: CASSLVPGSYGYTF
abundance: NA; j_gene: TRBJ2-7; v_gene: TRBV4-1; d_gene: NA; CDR3nt: TGCGCCAGCAGCCAAGACAGGGCCCACAGCTCCTACGAGCAGTACTTC; CDR3aa: CASSQDRAHSSYEQYF